This TCR beta chain emerged from a study of cytomegalovirus exposure and HLA in healthy donors. Repertoires were generated with immunoSEQ multiplex PCR, while TCRdb's copy carries only in-frame clones and drops some. The sample holds some 140,000 clones, approximately 80% seen once. The J segment lost 4 bases and the V segment lost 3 bases, leaving 8 bases of the junction unmatched. CDR3 length: 17 residues. Per the germline V gene, CDR1 is SEHNR and CDR2 is FQNEAQ (reference sequence). This receptor was identified in a man aged 25-40 years in good health and CMV-seropositive. Specimen: PBMCs. The genes are TRBV7-9 and TRBJ2-2; 10 bases map to TRBD2. CDR3 sequence reads: CASSFVAGGRATGELFF. DNA for the CDR3: TGTGCCAGCAGCTTCGTAGCGGGAGGCCGGGCCACCGGGGAGCTGTTTTTT.